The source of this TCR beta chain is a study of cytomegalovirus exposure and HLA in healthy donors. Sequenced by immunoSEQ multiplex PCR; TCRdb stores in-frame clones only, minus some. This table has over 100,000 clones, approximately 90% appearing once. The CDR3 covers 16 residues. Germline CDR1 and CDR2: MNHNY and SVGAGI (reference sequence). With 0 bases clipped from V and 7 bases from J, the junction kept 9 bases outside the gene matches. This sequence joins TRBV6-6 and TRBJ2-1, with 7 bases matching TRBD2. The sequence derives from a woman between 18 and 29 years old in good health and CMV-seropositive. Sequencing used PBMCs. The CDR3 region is CASSYSWTSVLNEQFF. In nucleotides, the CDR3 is TGTGCCAGCAGTTACTCGTGGACTAGTGTCCTAAATGAGCAGTTCTTC.